This is a list of T cell receptor beta chains from one sample in a study of T cell responses to AZD1222 COVID-19 vaccine. TCRdb keeps only in-frame clones here, not all; method: immunoSEQ multiplex PCR. The profile shows some 120,000 clones, roughly 87% of them singletons. Sequencing was performed on peripheral blood, taken on day 0 of AZD1222 vaccination. The receptors derive from an adult in good health. Each CDR3 is given without its conserved first and last residue. Fields, in order: V gene, J gene, CDR3 protein.

TRBV2	TRBJ2-1	ASRVLAGALDEQF
TRBV11-2	TRBJ1-3	ASSPDYSGNTIY
TRBV7-3	TRBJ2-7	ASSLTRPGPKYEQY
TRBV12-3/TRBV12-4	TRBJ2-6	ASTVGANVLT
TRBV2	TRBJ2-3	ASSPASGGAKQY
TRBV19	TRBJ1-2	ASNAPVYGYT
TRBV5-8	TRBJ1-6	ASSWTTPNSPLH
TRBV4-2	TRBJ2-3	ASSQSRTGFKTDTQY
TRBV15	TRBJ2-1	ATSRAWVNEQF
TRBV5-8	TRBJ2-7	ASSLGDSSYEQY
TRBV28	TRBJ2-5	ASSSGPQETQY
TRBV28	TRBJ2-7	ATADGGQTYEQY
TRBV2	TRBJ1-2	ASGDSYGYT
TRBV5-1	TRBJ1-6	ASRERDRDQSPLH
TRBV18	TRBJ2-2	ASSPTGSNTGELF
TRBV19	TRBJ1-1	ASSIDVQGTEAF
TRBV14	TRBJ2-2	ASSLWTGAETGELF
TRBV3-1/TRBV3-2	TRBJ2-1	ASSPLGGYNEQF
TRBV2	TRBJ1-3	ASKGTRGNTIY
TRBV3-1/TRBV3-2	TRBJ1-2	ASRRGNGDGYT
TRBV6-2/TRBV6-3	TRBJ2-5	ASSYKGRETQY
TRBV18	TRBJ1-2	ASSPEGNYGYT
TRBV27	TRBJ2-7	ASSPRGQGYEQY
TRBV9	TRBJ1-6	ASSAGGSPLH
TRBV6-1	TRBJ1-6	ASSEATGSSSYNSPLH
TRBV27	TRBJ1-4	ASRGGRGAEKLF
TRBV18	TRBJ1-1	ASAQGDNTEAF
TRBV29-1	TRBJ1-2	SVPFQQGFYGYT
TRBV30	TRBJ1-2	AWSRDRGLGYGYT
TRBV6-5	TRBJ1-1	ATGGGMNTEAF
TRBV7-9	TRBJ2-1	ASSPPEVAGEGRREQF
TRBV19	TRBJ1-6	ASSTGTLDGSPLH
TRBV5-5	TRBJ1-3	ASSHRDRASENTIY
TRBV23-1	TRBJ2-7	ASSRGFYEQY
TRBV3-1/TRBV3-2	TRBJ2-1	ASSNPGQVINEQF
TRBV6-5	TRBJ1-1	ASSFTTVNTEAF
TRBV10-3	TRBJ1-2	AISQQGGGYT
TRBV24-1	TRBJ1-2	ATSDQGDLGGYT
TRBV10-2	TRBJ1-2	ASSESGGKYGYT
TRBV27	TRBJ1-1	ASSLSPGLPEAF
TRBV13	TRBJ1-2	ASSLEIYGYT
TRBV6-1	TRBJ1-2	ASSEGSYGYT
TRBV10-3	TRBJ2-7	AISRQGMGDEQY
TRBV30	TRBJ1-5	AWSPSNQPQH
TRBV18	TRBJ2-5	ASSPPGLQETQY
TRBV5-6	TRBJ1-2	ASSFRTVYGYT
TRBV27	TRBJ1-5	ASRGQLYSNQPQH
TRBV3-1/TRBV3-2	TRBJ2-7	ASSQVGPYEQY
TRBV6-5	TRBJ2-1	ASSTAGEGYNEQF
TRBV27	TRBJ2-1	ASRWTGAYNEQF
TRBV28	TRBJ2-5	ASSVTWGSLQETQY
TRBV19	TRBJ2-7	ASSPGPPMGEQY
TRBV6-1	TRBJ1-2	ASSEQGAIYGYT
TRBV6-2/TRBV6-3	TRBJ2-2	ASSYSAGGELF